This T cell receptor beta chain appears in the sequencing data of a study of T-cell memory formation after mild COVID-19. This clonotype was found a few times. CDR3 length: 14 residues. Germline V lookup: CDR1 DFQATT, CDR2 SNEGSKA (reference sequence). J was trimmed by 6 bases and V by 3 bases; bases with no gene match: 9. MiXCR, applied by TCRdb to the 5' RACE reads, yields one record per CDR3 protein. Of more than 300,000 distinct CDR3 sequences listed, 20% to 25% are singletons. The TCR was taken from a man in his late teens or twenties who had mild COVID-19 (a few samples of this study predate the infection). Cell type and time point are not known. The chain carries TRBV20-1 and TRBJ1-2; TRBD1 agrees at 8 bases. The specimen sequenced was PBMCs or a T cell subset sorted from them (not recorded which). This chain's CDR3 is CSARQGARFDGYTF. The CDR3 DNA reads as TGCAGTGCTAGGCAGGGGGCTCGATTCGATGGCTACACCTTC.